The rows below give T cell receptor beta chains drawn from one sample of a study of Tregs in tolerant kidney transplant recipients. TCRdb keeps only in-frame clones here, not all; method: immunoSEQ multiplex PCR. The data show about 240,000 clones, around 81% seen once. Material: CD4+ T cells from blood. These receptors all come from a human donor in good health. Both conserved end residues are part of each CDR3. The D gene is left open where the match is weak. Clone size is not always given. Where it is, it says once, few, many or a class for expanded clones.

>TRBD1|TRBV10-3|TRBJ1-1|.
CAIRPSGTWGQENTEAFF
TGTGCCATCAGACCCTCCGGGACCTGGGGACAGGAGAACACTGAAGCTTTCTTT
>TRBD1|TRBV5-1|TRBJ2-1|.
CASSLIPNRGRGDNEQFF
TGCGCCAGCAGCTTGATCCCCAACAGGGGGCGCGGGGACAATGAGCAGTTCTTC
>.|TRBV5-4|TRBJ2-1|.
CASSPPRDLNEQFF
TGTGCCAGCAGCCCGCCCCGAGACCTAAATGAGCAGTTCTTC
>.|TRBV5-1|TRBJ2-1|.
CASSFELGNEQFF
TGCGCCAGCAGCTTCGAATTGGGCAATGAGCAGTTCTTC
>.|TRBV5-1|TRBJ2-7|.
CASSLDYFYEQYF
TGCGCCAGCAGCTTAGATTATTTCTACGAGCAGTACTTC
>.|TRBV5-1|TRBJ1-3|.
CASSLAGRRGFSGNTIYF
TGCGCCAGCAGCTTGGCCGGGAGGAGGGGCTTTTCTGGAAACACCATATATTTT
>.|TRBV7-3|TRBJ1-1|.
CASSENRDQNTEAFF
TGTGCCAGCAGCGAAAACAGGGACCAGAACACTGAAGCTTTCTTT
>.|TRBV27|TRBJ1-2|few
CASSTTGTTYGYTF
TGTGCCAGCAGTACCACCGGGACCACCTATGGCTACACCTTC
>.|TRBV6-5|TRBJ2-7|.
CASSPRRDSGFWF
TGTGCCAGCAGTCCTCGACGGGACTCGGGCTTTTGGTTC
>.|TRBV9|TRBJ2-1|.
CASSVDIGGYNEQFF
TGTGCCAGCAGCGTAGATATCGGGGGTTACAATGAGCAGTTCTTC
>.|TRBV7-2|TRBJ1-1|.
CASSLGVGKWEAFF
TGTGCCAGCAGCTTGGGGGTGGGGAAATGGGAAGCTTTCTTT
>.|TRBV6-5|TRBJ1-5|once
CASSYSGQNQPQHF
TGTGCCAGCAGTTACTCGGGGCAAAATCAGCCCCAGCATTTT
>.|TRBV5-1|TRBJ1-1|.
CASSLGPQNTEAFF
TGCGCCAGCAGCCTTGGACCGCAGAACACTGAAGCTTTCTTT